The entry below describes one T cell receptor (beta chain). Its antigen is as yet unknown. Here immunoSEQ multiplex PCR was the method, and the copy in TCRdb shows in-frame clones only, minus some. Among under 20,000 clones listed, 68% were seen once. The length of the CDR3 is 13 residues. From germline, CDR1 is MNHEY and CDR2 SMNVEV (reference sequence). V dropped 4 bases and J dropped 6 bases, with 12 bases sitting between them. The sample comes from a study of somatic mutations in cytotoxic T cells in rheumatoid arthritis. In the study overall: Patient blood, 30 ml in EDTA, was obtained immediately after diagnosis and prior to the start of any treatment. Overall study findings and caveats: Among patients with rheumatoid arthritis, but not healthy controls, CD8+ clonality increased with age.

The rearrangement joins TRBV27 to TRBJ1-1, with unresolved D. This receptor was taken from an adult with rheumatoid arthritis. The sequenced sample consisted of CD8+ T cells sorted from blood. This CDR3 reads CASSWAPAAEAFF. CDR3 nucleotide sequence: TGTGCCAGCAGTTGGGCTCCTGCGGCTGAAGCTTTCTTT.